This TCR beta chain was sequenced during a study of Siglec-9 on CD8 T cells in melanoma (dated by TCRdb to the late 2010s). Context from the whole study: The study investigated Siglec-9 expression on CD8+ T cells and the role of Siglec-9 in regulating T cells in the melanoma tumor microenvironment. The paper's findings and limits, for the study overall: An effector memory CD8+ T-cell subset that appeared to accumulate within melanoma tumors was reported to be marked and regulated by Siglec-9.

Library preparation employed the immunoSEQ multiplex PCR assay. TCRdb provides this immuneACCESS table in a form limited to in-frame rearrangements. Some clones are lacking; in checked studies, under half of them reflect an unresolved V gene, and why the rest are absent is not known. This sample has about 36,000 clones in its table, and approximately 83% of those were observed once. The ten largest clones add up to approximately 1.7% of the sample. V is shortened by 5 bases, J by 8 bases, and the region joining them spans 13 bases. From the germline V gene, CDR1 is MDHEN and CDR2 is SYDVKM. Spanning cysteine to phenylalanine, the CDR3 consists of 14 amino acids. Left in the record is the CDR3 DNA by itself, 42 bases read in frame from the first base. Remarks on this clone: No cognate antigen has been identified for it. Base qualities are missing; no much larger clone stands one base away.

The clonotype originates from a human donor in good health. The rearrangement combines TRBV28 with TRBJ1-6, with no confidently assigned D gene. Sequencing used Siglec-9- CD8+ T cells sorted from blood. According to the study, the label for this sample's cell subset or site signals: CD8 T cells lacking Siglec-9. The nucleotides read TGTGCCAGCAGTGTACAAGGGTCACATTCACCCCTCCACTTT. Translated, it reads CASSVQGSHSPLHF.